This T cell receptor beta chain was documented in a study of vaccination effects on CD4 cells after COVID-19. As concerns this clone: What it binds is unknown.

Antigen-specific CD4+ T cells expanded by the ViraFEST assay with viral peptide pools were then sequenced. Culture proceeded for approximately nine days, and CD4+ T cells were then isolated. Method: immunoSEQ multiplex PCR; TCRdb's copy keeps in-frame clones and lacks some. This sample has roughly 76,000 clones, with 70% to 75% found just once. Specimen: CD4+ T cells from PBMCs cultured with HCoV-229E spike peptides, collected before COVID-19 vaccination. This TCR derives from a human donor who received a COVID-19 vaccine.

CDR3 sequence (DNA): TGCGCCAGCAGGACAGAGAGCTCTGGAAACACCATATATTTT. Translated, it gives CASRTESSGNTIYF. The chain combines TRBV5-1 with TRBJ1-3; maybe TRBD1 (5 bases). This CDR3 contains 14 residues. With 5 bases removed from V and 0 bases from J, the gap between germline ends came to 9 bases. Germline-derived CDR1 and CDR2 are SGHRS and YFSETQ.